This T cell receptor (beta chain) came from a study of shared clonotypes between healthy human individuals. Looking at the study overall: Used for every donor were three CD4 naive, three CD4 memory, two CD8 naive and one CD8 memory plate.

Details on this clone: Its antigen remains unknown.

The ends lost 0 bases at V and 1 base at J; junction bases unmatched: 5. In germline, CDR1 is ENHRY, CDR2 SYGVKD. The length of the CDR3 is 16 residues. The genomic DNA of each subset was split evenly across several immunoSEQ plates. In the source study's methods: Because ImmunoSEQ provided only junction sequences with no quality scores, the filtering differed. Clones were read by immunoSEQ multiplex PCR, and TCRdb kept only the in-frame ones, dropping some. V, J and clone size reflect that table, while D and trimming were determined from the DNA. The table shows some 2,000,000 clones, with 85% to 95% occurring only once. General study findings and limits: The study generally estimated greater richness for naive than memory subsets.

The sequencing input was naive CD4+ T cells sorted from blood. The sample's subset: CD45RA+ positively selected. The chain links TRBV10-3 to TRBJ1-2; 7 positions match TRBD1. The TCR sequence derives from a man aged 18 to 29 in good health. DNA for the CDR3: TGTGCCATCAGTGAGTCGAGACAGGGTGGTAACTATGGCTACACCTTC. It codes for CAISESRQGGNYGYTF.